This T cell receptor (beta chain) derives from a study of shared clonotypes between healthy human individuals. The length of the CDR3 is 14 residues. The V and J ends lost 4 bases and 2 bases, in that order; junction bases with no gene match: 4. CDR1 is MNHNY, CDR2 SVGAGI, per germline (reference sequence). Deep-level running was used for the assay. Generated by immunoSEQ multiplex PCR, the TCRdb table keeps only in-frame clones and is missing some. The sample has roughly 2.5 million clones; around nine tenths are singletons. This clonotype originated in a man aged 18 to 30 in good health. This chain links TRBV6-6 with TRBJ1-2; 7 bases are shared with TRBD1. The sample taken for sequencing was naive CD4+ T cells sorted from blood. Described subset: CD45RA+ positively selected. The CDR3 DNA sequence: TGTGCCAGCAGTTTCGACAGGGTGAACTATGGCTACACCTTC. This gives the protein CASSFDRVNYGYTF.